Ten or more counts support the clone carrying this TCR beta chain. Its antigen is as yet unknown. Time point: newly diagnosed GD, antithyroid drugs for less than 3 months. The TCR library was made from RNA extracted from PBMCs. The source of the sample is a study of regulatory T cells in long-lasting Graves disease. Study-level findings and limits: New patients shared around 980 public clonotypes, and persistent patients shared more, with 2,741. The work looked only at peripheral blood and did not look at thyroid tissue. Newly diagnosed Graves' patients had higher TCR diversity than persistent ones.

The CDR3 is made up of 13 amino acids. Trimming left V 4 bases short and J 10 bases short, with 14 bases between. Looked up from germline, CDR1 is MNHEY and CDR2 is SMNVEV (reference sequence). The authors built TCR beta libraries using iRepertoire HTBI primers and Arm-PCR of CDR3 regions. TCRdb re-called the multiplex PCR reads through MiXCR, storing one row per CDR3 protein. The data contain around 400,000 distinct CDR3 sequences, around a sixth of them singletons. This sample comprised peripheral blood mononuclear cells (PBMCs), obtained at new diagnosis, from a patient treated with antithyroid drugs. The clonotype was recovered from a female donor with Graves disease. V and J are TRBV27 and TRBJ2-1; D gene uncertain. In DNA, the CDR3 is TGTGCCAGCAGTTCCCCGGCCCGTGGGGAGCAGTTCTTC. This translates into CASSSPARGEQFF.